A single sample is the source of the 16 T cell receptor beta chains below, sequenced in a study of T cell changes during pregnancy in multiple sclerosis. Measured with immunoSEQ multiplex PCR; TCRdb has only the in-frame clones, and not every one. The sample has around 100,000 clones, about nine tenths seen once. Sequenced material: peripheral blood, taken in the second trimester of pregnancy. Receptor source: a female donor in good health, enrolled as a control in a pregnancy study.

This clone appeared a few times. The junction departs from the called germline gene at one end, perhaps through a read error. For the CDR3, the DNA is TGCAGCGTTTCTGACAGGATGACGGTCTTC. Translating it yields CSVSDRMTVF. This chain connects TRBV29-1 to TRBJ1-2, with a weak D call TRBD1 (6 bases). This CDR3 spans 10 amino acids. Germline V gene data show CDR1 as SQVTM and CDR2 as ANQGSEA.

This chain connects TRBV27 to TRBJ2-1; a weak D match, TRBD1 (9 bases). Germline CDR1 reads MNHEY; CDR2 reads SMNVEV (reference sequence). The CDR3 covers 16 residues. Trimming took off 6 bases at V and 7 bases at J, with 22 bases between the two ends. The CDR3 DNA follows: TGTGCCAGCAGCTCTCTCACAGGGGGCGGGGGGAATGAGCAGTTCTTC. It yields the protein CASSSLTGGGGNEQFF.

The chain carries TRBV11-2 and TRBJ1-1; unclear D gene. The CDR3 has 13 residues. The ends were cut back, 3 bases at V and 1 base at J, with 6 bases in the middle. In germline, CDR1 is SGHAT, CDR2 FQNNGV. CDR3 nucleotides: TGTGCCAGCAGCTTCTCCGGGAACACTGAAGCTTTCTTT. Translation: CASSFSGNTEAFF.

The rearrangement joins TRBV7-9 to TRBJ2-7; D is perhaps TRBD2 (7 bases). Trimming cost V 0 bases and J 2 bases, with 20 bases left between them. The CDR3 consists of 18 residues. Germline V gene sequence: CDR1 SEHNR, CDR2 FQNEAQ (reference sequence). This CDR3 is CASSLASGGYLRTYEQYF. Written as DNA, the CDR3 is TGTGCCAGCAGCTTAGCATCGGGGGGCTACCTACGCACCTACGAGCAGTACTTC.

This chain links TRBV19 with TRBJ1-6; a weak D match, TRBD1 (5 bases). The germline V and J ends were trimmed by 8 bases and 9 bases, with 11 bases remaining between them. In germline, CDR1 is LNHDA, CDR2 SQIVND (reference sequence). CDR3 size: 12 residues. In nucleotides, the CDR3 is TGTGCCAGTTACAGGTCTGGTTCACCCCTCCACTTT. This gives the protein CASYRSGSPLHF.

This clone was seen only once. The rearrangement links TRBV5-8 to TRBJ2-2; D unresolved. The CDR3 covers 14 residues. V lost 0 bases and J lost 1, with 4 bases in between. Germline CDR1 and CDR2: SGHTS and YDEGEE. The DNA for the CDR3 is TGTGCCAGCAGCTTGGTCAGGAACACCGGGGAGCTGTTTTTT. Translated, it gives CASSLVRNTGELFF.

The chain combines TRBV9 with TRBJ2-6; 7 positions match TRBD2. V was pared by 8 bases and J by 2 bases, with 4 bases of the junction left unmatched. Germline CDR1 SGDLS, CDR2 YYNGEE. This CDR3 has 14 amino acids. In nucleotides, the CDR3 is TGTGCCAGTGGGGAGGGTCCTGGGGCCAACGTCCTGACTTTC. It specifies CASGEGPGANVLTF.

The chain couples TRBV5-6 to TRBJ2-7; 7 bases fit TRBD1. The germline V gene has CDR1 SGHDT and CDR2 YYEEEE. The CDR3 is made up of 15 amino acids. The V and J ends lost 2 bases and 3 bases, in that order; junction bases with no gene match: 8. In DNA form, the CDR3 reads TGTGCCAGCAGCTTAAGGACAGGAACCTACTACGAGCAGTACTTC. Its translation: CASSLRTGTYYEQYF.

The genes are TRBV7-9 and TRBJ2-7; TRBD2 aligns across 12 bases. The CDR3 consists of 14 residues. CDR1 is SEHNR, CDR2 FQNEAQ, per germline (reference sequence). V lost 4 bases, J lost 5 bases, and 3 bases stayed unmatched. The CDR3 DNA follows: TGTGCCAGCAGCTCAGGACTAGCGGGGAACGAGCAGTACTTC. This encodes CASSSGLAGNEQYF. The complete variable domain, with remaining parts taken from reference TRBV7-9 and TRBJ2-7, reads DTGVSQNPRHKITKRGQNVTFRCDPISEHNRLYWYRQTLGQGPEFLTYFQNEAQLEKSRLLSDRFSAERPKGSFSTLEIQRTEQGDSAMYLCASSSGLAGNEQYFGPGTRLTVT.

This clone appeared a few times. V usage is TRBV7-6 and J usage is TRBJ1-6, with 10 bases aligning to TRBD1. V dropped 6 bases and J dropped 7; count of bases not matched to a gene: 3. The CDR3 is made up of 14 amino acids. CDR1 SGHVS and CDR2 FNYEAQ come from the germline V gene. The CDR3 sequence: CASRRQGANSPLHF. The CDR3 bases are TGTGCCAGCAGGAGACAGGGGGCCAATTCACCCCTCCACTTT.

The V gene is TRBV19, the J gene TRBJ2-2; D perhaps matches TRBD1 (5 bases). Trimming took off 5 bases at V and 4 bases at J, with 11 bases between the two ends. The germline CDR1 and CDR2 sequences are LNHDA and SQIVND (reference sequence). This CDR3 contains 14 residues. The CDR3 loop reads CASSRQGLTGELFF. The CDR3 region has the DNA TGTGCCAGTAGTCGGCAGGGCCTCACCGGGGAGCTGTTTTTT.

The genes are TRBV4-1 and TRBJ1-1; D unresolved. The germline CDR1 and CDR2 sequences are MGHRA and YSYEKL. The CDR3 runs 14 residues. V shed 4 bases and J shed 3 bases, with 12 bases lying between them. CDR3 region: CASSLYVGDTEAFF. The CDR3 nucleotides are TGCGCCAGCAGCCTATACGTGGGCGACACTGAAGCTTTCTTT.

The chain employs TRBV7-2 and TRBJ2-2, with TRBD2 matching over 12 bases. The CDR3 loop spans 18 amino acids. The V segment lost 5 bases and the J segment 5 bases; nucleotides outside the gene matches: 12. Germline V gene sequence: CDR1 SGHTA, CDR2 FQGNSA. The CDR3 here is CASSPGLAGGDGTGELFF. Written as DNA, the CDR3 is TGTGCCAGCAGCCCGGGGCTAGCGGGGGGGGATGGGACCGGGGAGCTGTTTTTT. Full variable domain (outside the CDR3, taken from reference TRBV7-2 and TRBJ2-2): GAGVSQSPSNKVTEKGKDVELRCDPISGHTALYWYRQSLGQGLEFLIYFQGNSAPDKSGLPSDRFSAERTGGSVSTLTIQRTQQEDSAVYLCASSPGLAGGDGTGELFFGEGSRLTVL.

The chain carries TRBV11-3 and TRBJ2-1; no clear D gene. This CDR3 spans 13 amino acids. Trimming pared 0 bases from V and 8 bases from J, leaving 8 bases between. Germline V lookup: CDR1 SGHNT, CDR2 YENEEA. The CDR3 DNA follows: TGTGCCAGCAGCTTAGAATACGTAGATGAGCAGTTCTTC. Protein product: CASSLEYVDEQFF.

This clone turned up a few times. This sequence joins TRBV4-2 and TRBJ1-5; 7 nucleotides match TRBD1. Germline CDR1 LGHNA, CDR2 YNFKEQ. The CDR3 contains 15 residues. Trimming at V came to 1 base and at J to 6 bases, leaving 6 bases not matched to a gene. The CDR3 here is CASSQGDSLGQPQHF. The CDR3 nucleotides read TGTGCCAGCAGCCAAGGGGACAGCCTAGGTCAGCCCCAGCATTTT.

This clone was seen a few times. The rearrangement uses TRBV11-2 and TRBJ1-2; D gene unclear. The CDR3 runs to 12 residues. The germline CDR1 and CDR2 sequences are SGHAT and FQNNGV. Trimming stripped 4 bases from V and 6 bases from J, with 9 bases between. Here the CDR3 DNA reads TGTGCCAGCAGCTACTCCAATAATGGCTACACCTTC. It translates to CASSYSNNGYTF.